Listed below are T cell receptor beta chains from one sample, sequenced in a study of Ad26.COV2.S vaccination and SARS-CoV-2 variants. The protocol was immunoSEQ multiplex PCR, while the TCRdb copy is restricted to in-frame clones and leaves out a portion. The sample holds over 300,000 clones; roughly four fifths are singletons and the top ten take 7.4%. Material: peripheral blood, obtained in a trial of Ad26.COV2.S vaccine versus placebo. The receptors come from a person aged 18-65 years who received the Ad26.COV2.S COVID-19 vaccine or a placebo. Each CDR3 is given with its conserved first and last residue. The order of the fields is CDR3 DNA, CDR3 protein, clone size, V gene, J gene, D gene. The D gene is left open where the match is weak. Size is omitted from some rows. Given values are once, few, many or a class for expanded clones.

TGTGCCAGCAGCTCCGGGACAGGGGGGCCCTACGAGCAGTACTTC	CASSSGTGGPYEQYF	-	TRBV7-9	TRBJ2-7	TRBD1
TGTGCCAGCAGCTTAGATCGGGAGGGATTGGACACTGAAGCTTTCTTT	CASSLDREGLDTEAFF	-	TRBV11-3	TRBJ1-1	-
TGTGCCAGCGACAGGGGGCTCGGCACCGGGGAGCTGTTTTTT	CASDRGLGTGELFF	-	TRBV6-5	TRBJ2-2	TRBD1
TGCAGCGTTTCTCGAATGAACACTGAAGCTTTCTTT	CSVSRMNTEAFF	-	TRBV29-1	TRBJ1-1	-
TGTGCCAGGACGGGACTCCTAAACACCGGGGAGCTGTTTTTT	CARTGLLNTGELFF	-	TRBV2	TRBJ2-2	-
TGTGCCAGTATGGGAACTAGCGGGAGCTCCTACGAGCAGTACTTC	CASMGTSGSSYEQYF	once	TRBV19	TRBJ2-7	TRBD2
TGTGCCAGCAGCAACCTACCGGGACAGGGTATCGAGTTGGGCTACACCTTC	CASSNLPGQGIELGYTF	-	TRBV7-6	TRBJ1-2	TRBD1
TGTGCCAGCAGTGACACTTTACTAGCGGGGGACACCGGGGAGCTGTTTTTT	CASSDTLLAGDTGELFF	-	TRBV6-4	TRBJ2-2	TRBD2
TGCGCCAGCAGCGACCGGGACAGGTCGTACCAAGAGACCCAGTACTTC	CASSDRDRSYQETQYF	-	TRBV5-1	TRBJ2-5	TRBD1
TGTGCCAGCAGCCCCGAGTCTGGAGCGGGAGTTCGGTATTTT	CASSPESGAGVRYF	-	TRBV3-1/TRBV3-2	TRBJ2-3	TRBD2
TGCGCCAGCAACAATCCACAGGGAACTTTAGGCTACACCTTC	CASNNPQGTLGYTF	-	TRBV4-1	TRBJ1-2	-
TGTGCCAGCAGTTTGGCTGGGGGCGCTTATCAGCCCCAGCATTTT	CASSLAGGAYQPQHF	-	TRBV27	TRBJ1-5	-
TGTGCCAGCAGCGGCCCCCACCGGGACGGATACAATGAGCAGTTCTTC	CASSGPHRDGYNEQFF	-	TRBV7-6	TRBJ2-1	-
TGTGCCAGCAGCCTCTTTCCCCCGGGACAGGGGGGCTATGGCTACACCTTC	CASSLFPPGQGGYGYTF	-	TRBV7-9	TRBJ1-2	TRBD1
TGTGCCAGCAGCTTGGCCGGGACAGGGACCTACAATGAGCAGTTCTTC	CASSLAGTGTYNEQFF	-	TRBV7-9	TRBJ2-1	TRBD1
TGTGCCAGCAGTTACTACAGGGTAAACACTGAAGCTTTCTTT	CASSYYRVNTEAFF	-	TRBV6-5	TRBJ1-1	-
TGTGCCAGCAGCTTAACGAGGAGCTCTGGAAACACCATATATTTT	CASSLTRSSGNTIYF	-	TRBV7-9	TRBJ1-3	-
TGTGCCAGCAGCCCCGCAGGGGGCTTTAGTGAGCAGTTCTTC	CASSPAGGFSEQFF	-	TRBV14	TRBJ2-1	TRBD1
TGTGCCAGCAGGAACAGGAGGACTGAAGCTTTCTTT	CASRNRRTEAFF	-	TRBV11-3	TRBJ1-1	-
TGTGCCAGCAGCCATGCACTAGCGGGGCGCGCCTACGAGCAGTACTTC	CASSHALAGRAYEQYF	-	TRBV3-1/TRBV3-2	TRBJ2-7	TRBD2
TGTGCCAGCAGCCCATCCGGGGGAAGGCGAGAGACCCAGTACTTC	CASSPSGGRRETQYF	once	TRBV7-9	TRBJ2-5	-
TGTGCCAGCAGCTTAGACCGGGACTCACCCCTCCACTTT	CASSLDRDSPLHF	few	TRBV7-9	TRBJ1-6	-
TGTGCCATCAGTGAGTCTAGCGGGACAGATACGCAGTATTTT	CAISESSGTDTQYF	-	TRBV10-3	TRBJ2-3	TRBD2
TGTGCCAGCAGCCCATGGACTAGCGGAAACAATGAGCAGTTCTTC	CASSPWTSGNNEQFF	-	TRBV7-2	TRBJ2-1	TRBD2
TGCGCCAGCAGCCGTTTCTGGGGGGAGGGGAACTATGGCTACACCTTC	CASSRFWGEGNYGYTF	-	TRBV4-3	TRBJ1-2	-
TGTGCCAGCAGTGTGGCGGAGGGGTGGAGCACTGAAGCTTTCTTT	CASSVAEGWSTEAFF	-	TRBV2	TRBJ1-1	-
TGCGCCAGCAGCCAAGAGATGGGAGGGGGGACAGTATCTTATAGCAATCAGCCCCAGCATTTT	CASSQEMGGGTVSYSNQPQHF	-	TRBV4-3	TRBJ1-5	TRBD1
TGTGCCACCAGCAGTGATGGGACAGATGGGGCCAACGTCCTGACTTTC	CATSSDGTDGANVLTF	-	TRBV15	TRBJ2-6	TRBD1
TGTGCCAGCAGCCAAGAGGCCCGGGGTACCTACAATGAGCAGTTCTTC	CASSQEARGTYNEQFF	-	TRBV3-1/TRBV3-2	TRBJ2-1	-
TGTGCCAGCAGCCCTCTCTCGGACAGGGCCTACACTGAAGCTTTCTTT	CASSPLSDRAYTEAFF	-	TRBV11-3	TRBJ1-1	TRBD1
TGTGCCAGCAGCCGGCAGGGGGATTCCTTGCAAGCTTTCTTT	CASSRQGDSLQAFF	-	TRBV4-2	TRBJ1-1	TRBD1
TGTGCCAGCAGCCGAAGAAAGCAGGGGGCTGTAGCTTTCTTT	CASSRRKQGAVAFF	-	TRBV3-1/TRBV3-2	TRBJ1-1	TRBD1
TGCGCCAGCAGCACCCGGGGGGGAATGAACACTGAAGCTTTCTTT	CASSTRGGMNTEAFF	once	TRBV5-1	TRBJ1-1	-
TGTGCCAGCAGTTACGGGCGTTCGAACACCGGGGAGCTGTTTTTT	CASSYGRSNTGELFF	-	TRBV6-5	TRBJ2-2	-
TGTGCCAGTGCAGGGGCTGAGGTTTTCACTGAAGCTTTCTTT	CASAGAEVFTEAFF	-	TRBV2	TRBJ1-1	-
TGTGCCAGCAGACAGGGTTTAGACACCGGGGAGCTGTTTTTT	CASRQGLDTGELFF	-	TRBV3-1/TRBV3-2	TRBJ2-2	-
TGTGCCAGCAGCTGGGACAGGGGGAACACCGGGGAGCTGTTTTTT	CASSWDRGNTGELFF	-	TRBV9	TRBJ2-2	TRBD1
TGTGCCAGCAGTTTTTCCAGGGCCAACAATGAGCAGTTCTTC	CASSFSRANNEQFF	-	TRBV27	TRBJ2-1	-
TGTGCCAGCAGAGACTACAGAAATGAGCAGTTCTTC	CASRDYRNEQFF	-	TRBV3-1/TRBV3-2	TRBJ2-1	-
TGTGCCAGCAGCTTAGGACAGGGAAGCTCCGGGGAGCTGTTTTTT	CASSLGQGSSGELFF	-	TRBV11-3	TRBJ2-2	TRBD1
TGCGCCAGCTCCCGAACTGGCCAACTTACCTACGAGCAGTACTTC	CASSRTGQLTYEQYF	once	TRBV5-1	TRBJ2-7	-
TGCGCCAGCAGCTTGGAAGGGACGGGCGGTGGGACCCAGTACTTC	CASSLEGTGGGTQYF	-	TRBV5-1	TRBJ2-5	-
TGTGCCAGCAGTCCCCCGGGGGAACCCACTGAAGCTTTCTTT	CASSPPGEPTEAFF	-	TRBV28	TRBJ1-1	-
TGTGCCAGCAGTCGTGGGGGGTACGAGACCCAGTACTTC	CASSRGGYETQYF	-	TRBV7-3	TRBJ2-5	-
TGTGCCAGCAGCTTAGAGGGCAGGGATAATTCACCCCTCCACTTT	CASSLEGRDNSPLHF	-	TRBV11-2	TRBJ1-6	-
TGTGCCAGCAGCTTTCGACAGTTCCAGGGGTCTGGAAACACCATATATTTT	CASSFRQFQGSGNTIYF	-	TRBV5-4	TRBJ1-3	-
TGTGCCAGCAGCGTAGGAGGAATGGGCAATCAGCCCCAGCATTTT	CASSVGGMGNQPQHF	-	TRBV9	TRBJ1-5	-
TGTGCCAGCAGCGTAATGTACAGGGGTGACTATGGCTACACCTTC	CASSVMYRGDYGYTF	once	TRBV9	TRBJ1-2	TRBD1
TGCGCCAGCAGCCAAGATAGGACAGATGGCTATGGCTACACCTTC	CASSQDRTDGYGYTF	-	TRBV4-1	TRBJ1-2	-
TGCGCCAGCAGCCAAGATTCAAGCACAGATACGCAGTATTTT	CASSQDSSTDTQYF	few	TRBV4-3	TRBJ2-3	-
TGTGCCAGCAGCCAAGCTTCCCAGGGTGGGTTCAGGGAGACCCAGTACTTC	CASSQASQGGFRETQYF	-	TRBV4-2	TRBJ2-5	-
TGTGCCAGTAGTATAGATAAGACGCAGCCCCAGCATTTT	CASSIDKTQPQHF	-	TRBV19	TRBJ1-5	-
TGTGCCAGCAGCCAAGATGTGGGAGTCGACAATGAGCAGTTCTTC	CASSQDVGVDNEQFF	-	TRBV3-1/TRBV3-2	TRBJ2-1	-
TGTGCCAGCAGCCTTGGACAGGTTGTTACCTACGAGCAGTACTTC	CASSLGQVVTYEQYF	-	TRBV14	TRBJ2-7	TRBD1
TGTGCCAGCAGCCCAAAGGACAGCGTCTATGGCTACACCTTC	CASSPKDSVYGYTF	-	TRBV7-9	TRBJ1-2	-
TGCAGCGTTCTCCAGGCTCAAGCCTTCGCTAACTATGGCTACACCTTC	CSVLQAQAFANYGYTF	-	TRBV29-1	TRBJ1-2	-
TGTGCCACCAGCATCCTCCGGGCTAATCAGGGGAATGAGCAGTTCTTC	CATSILRANQGNEQFF	-	TRBV15	TRBJ2-1	-